The 22 T cell receptor beta chains below were found in one sample sequenced in a study of T cells in Graves' hyperthyroidism and ophthalmopathy. Amplified regions were TCR beta CDR3 sequences from RNA transcripts. Using the HTBI primer set, a first-round RT-PCR was run on the TCR CDR3. TCRdb analysed the multiplex PCR reads with MiXCR anew, one entry per CDR3 protein. The sample gives 300,000 to 350,000 distinct CDR3 sequences, approximately 13% of which show up once; about 26% is in the top ten. The specimen was blood. Source of these receptors: a woman aged 30 to 39 with Graves' hyperthyroidism.

This clonotype was picked up a small number of times. J is TRBJ1-2 and V is TRBV7-2; D possibly corresponds to TRBD1 (6 bases). CDR1 SGHTA and CDR2 FQGNSA come from the germline V gene. The germline V and J ends were trimmed by 5 bases and 11 bases, with 27 bases remaining between them. The CDR3 is 16 residues long. This chain's CDR3 is CASSPDRGATGTAYTF. The CDR3 DNA sequence: TGTGCCAGCAGCCCTGACCGGGGGGCCACAGGAACAGCATACACCTTC.

This clonotype appeared many times. V is TRBV2 and J is TRBJ1-2; D remains ambiguous. The germline V and J ends were trimmed by 1 base and 8 bases, with 14 bases remaining between them. There are 14 residues in the CDR3. CDR1 SNHLY and CDR2 FYNNEI come from the germline V gene. In DNA, the CDR3 is TGTGCCAGCAGTGAAGATCAGGCCGGTCGCGGCTACACCTTC. Its translation: CASSEDQAGRGYTF. Full variable domain (outside the CDR3, taken from reference TRBV2 and TRBJ1-2): EPEVTQTPSHQVTQMGQEVILRCVPISNHLYFYWYRQILGQKVEFLVSFYNNEISEKSEIFDDQFSVERPDGSNFTLKIRSTKLEDSAMYFCASSEDQAGRGYTFGSGTRLTVV.

The rearrangement links TRBV27 to TRBJ2-7, with TRBD1 matching over 9 bases. This CDR3 has 11 residues. CDR1 is MNHEY, CDR2 SMNVEV, per germline (reference sequence). V shed 8 bases and J 6 bases; nucleotides not matched to a gene: 2. In DNA form, the CDR3 reads TGTGCCAGCTGGACAGGGGCCGAGCAGTACTTC. Translating gives CASWTGAEQYF.

This clonotype was counted a few times. The genes are TRBV28 and TRBJ1-2; the match to TRBD1 covers 7 bases. After removal of 6 bases from V and 5 bases from J, the junction contained 9 bases not matched to a gene. The CDR3 runs 14 residues. Germline values: CDR1 MDHEN, CDR2 SYDVKM. The chain's CDR3 is CASSIPGTAYGYTF. Written as DNA, the CDR3 is TGTGCCAGCAGCATCCCCGGGACAGCTTATGGCTACACCTTC.

Turning to this clonotype: This may be a read error, as it is one base from a much larger clone. The CDR3 region is CASRDLLLTGEPFF. CDR3 bases: TGTGCCAGCCGGGACCTTCTGTTAACCGGGGAGCCGTTTTTT. J is TRBJ2-2 and V is TRBV2, with D possibly being TRBD1 or TRBD2 (5 bases each). This CDR3 is 14 amino acids long. Germline V gene data show CDR1 as SNHLY and CDR2 as FYNNEI. The whole variable domain, remainder taken from reference TRBV2 and TRBJ2-2, is EPEVTQTPSHQVTQMGQEVILRCVPISNHLYFYWYRQILGQKVEFLVSFYNNEISEKSEIFDDQFSVERPDGSNFTLKIRSTKLEDSAMYFCASRDLLLTGEPFFGEGSRLTVL.

This clonotype showed up many times. The rearrangement uses TRBV12-3 or TRBV12-4 and TRBJ1-2; D remains ambiguous. V was clipped by 5 bases and J by 4 bases, with 14 bases between them. There are 14 residues in the CDR3. The CDR3 spells CASSPKILVYGYTF. The CDR3 nucleotides read TGTGCCAGCAGTCCAAAGATCCTCGTCTATGGCTACACCTTC.

The rearrangement links TRBV5-5 to TRBJ2-5; 9 bases are a match to TRBD2. The CDR3 consists of 15 residues. Germline V gene data show CDR1 as SGHKS and CDR2 as YYEKEE (reference sequence). Trimming at V came to 0 bases and at J to 4 bases, leaving 4 bases not matched to a gene. Written as DNA, the CDR3 is TGTGCCAGCAGCTTGGTAGCGGGAGTTGCAGAGACCCAGTACTTC. This encodes CASSLVAGVAETQYF.

This clonotype showed up many times. The rearrangement joins TRBV6-1 to TRBJ2-7; tentative D call: TRBD1 (5 bases). In germline, CDR1 is MNHNS, CDR2 SASEGT. Trimming shortened V by 1 base and J by 0 bases, and 10 bases separated the two germline ends. CDR3 length: 15 amino acids. Written as DNA, the CDR3 is TGTGCCAGCAGTGAAGAAGGGGCTAGCTCCTACGAGCAGTACTTC. Its translation: CASSEEGASSYEQYF.

This clonotype was seen more than once but under ten times. This sequence joins TRBV11-2 and TRBJ2-7; the D is unclear. Looked up from germline, CDR1 is SGHAT and CDR2 is FQNNGV. The ends were cut back, 2 bases at V and 7 bases at J, with 15 bases in the middle. The CDR3 is 14 residues long. This CDR3 is CASSLNSPSVEQYF. For the CDR3, the DNA is TGTGCCAGCAGCTTAAACAGCCCCTCTGTGGAGCAGTACTTC.

This clonotype was observed a few times. The chain uses TRBV3-1 and TRBJ2-1; D gene ambiguous. CDR3 size: 13 residues. V shed 0 bases and J shed 13 bases, with 13 bases lying between them. Germline-derived CDR1 and CDR2 are LGHDT and YNNKEL (reference sequence). The CDR3: CASSQDMVGFQFF. The CDR3 DNA reads as TGTGCCAGCAGCCAAGATATGGTTGGCTTTCAGTTCTTC.

There are many counts of this clonotype. The V call is TRBV11-2, the J call TRBJ2-7; D ambiguous. V lost 3 bases, J lost 6 bases, and 9 bases lay in between. Germline V gene data show CDR1 as SGHAT and CDR2 as FQNNGV. There are 12 residues in the CDR3. The CDR3 loop is CASSFRMFEQYF. CDR3 bases: TGTGCCAGCAGCTTTAGGATGTTCGAGCAGTACTTC.

This clonotype occurred many times. The CDR3 protein is CASRWRSNQPQHF. The CDR3 nucleotides are TGTGCCAGCAGATGGCGGAGCAATCAGCCCCAGCATTTT. The chain recombines TRBV2 with TRBJ1-5; D not resolved. V was cut by 6 bases and J by 1 base, with 7 bases left in between. Germline assignment: CDR1 SNHLY and CDR2 FYNNEI. The CDR3 length is 13 residues.

This clonotype has a count of ten or more. The chain links TRBV7-8 to TRBJ2-2; 7 bases map to TRBD2. This CDR3 has 16 residues. The germline gives CDR1 SGHVS, CDR2 FQNEAQ. J gave up 6 bases and V 3 bases, and 10 bases lay outside the gene matches. This chain's CDR3 is CASSLEGRVGAGELFF. The CDR3 DNA is TGTGCCAGCAGCTTGGAAGGGAGGGTAGGCGCCGGGGAGCTGTTTTTT. Full variable domain (missing parts from reference TRBV7-8 and TRBJ2-2): GAGVSQSPRYKVAKRGQDVALRCDPISGHVSLFWYQQALGQGPEFLTYFQNEAQLDKSGLPSDRFFAERPEGSVSTLKIQRTQQEDSAVYLCASSLEGRVGAGELFFGEGSRLTVL.

The J gene is TRBJ1-5, the V gene TRBV6-1; D perhaps matches TRBD1 (5 bases). V was shortened by 5 bases and J by 7 bases, with 12 bases between the two germline ends. This CDR3 has 13 residues. Germline V CDR1 and CDR2: MNHNS, SASEGT. CDR3: CASSPDSAQPQHF. For the CDR3, the DNA is TGTGCCAGCAGTCCTGACAGCGCCCAGCCCCAGCATTTT.

This chain links TRBV4-1 with TRBJ2-2, with TRBD1 identical over 12 bases. The CDR3 has 16 residues. From germline, CDR1 is MGHRA and CDR2 YSYEKL. J was trimmed by 6 bases and V by 6 bases; bases with no gene match: 8. The CDR3, as DNA: TGCGCCAGCAGAACACCGGGACAGGGGGCCCCCGGGGAGCTGTTTTTT. This sequence encodes CASRTPGQGAPGELFF.

This clonotype has a handful of counts. The chain recombines TRBV9 with TRBJ1-2; D is ambiguous. Germline V gene lookup returns CDR1 SGDLS and CDR2 YYNGEE. This CDR3 spans 15 amino acids. V lost 3 bases and J lost 5, with 17 bases in between. The CDR3 DNA is TGTGCCAGCAGCGCAAGAAGGCCCACAGATTATGGCTACACCTTC. Encoded protein: CASSARRPTDYGYTF.

This clonotype was detected ten times or more. V is TRBV27 and J is TRBJ2-7; 7 bases are shared with TRBD1. This CDR3 is built from 14 residues. V shed 5 bases and J 0 bases; nucleotides not matched to a gene: 4. CDR1 MNHEY and CDR2 SMNVEV come from the germline V gene (reference sequence). As DNA, the CDR3 is TGTGCCAGCAGTCGACAGGGTAGCTCCTACGAGCAGTACTTC. Residues: CASSRQGSSYEQYF.

This clonotype was counted many times. V gene TRBV11-1 combines with J gene TRBJ2-1, with 8 bases matching TRBD2. The CDR3 runs to 14 residues. J gave up 9 bases and V 1 base, and 5 bases lay outside the gene matches. The germline V gene has CDR1 SGHAT and CDR2 FQDESV (reference sequence). The CDR3, as DNA: TGTGCCAGCAGCTTAGGGACTAGCCTGACTGAGCAGTTCTTC. This encodes CASSLGTSLTEQFF.

The chain recombines TRBV20-1 with TRBJ2-1, with 7 positions matching TRBD1. This CDR3 comprises 13 residues. Germline trimming cut 6 bases from V and 7 bases from J; bases unmatched to any gene: 9. Germline V gives CDR1 DFQATT, CDR2 SNEGSKA (reference sequence). CDR3 DNA sequence: TGCAGTGCAGGGACCCAGGGACAGAATGAGCAGTTCTTC. It specifies CSAGTQGQNEQFF.

The CDR3 region is CASSLRGGERFYEQYF. For the CDR3, the DNA is TGTGCCAGCAGCTTAAGGGGGGGGGAGAGGTTCTACGAGCAGTACTTC. The rearrangement joins TRBV13 to TRBJ2-7; perhaps TRBD2 as D (7 bases). Germline V gene sequence: CDR1 PRHDT, CDR2 FYEKMQ (reference sequence). Trimming left V 2 bases short and J 3 bases short, with 17 bases between. The CDR3 runs to 16 residues.

There are many counts of this clonotype. CDR3: CACWLETQYF. In DNA, the CDR3 is TGTGCCTGTTGGCTGGAGACCCAGTACTTC. The V and J genes are TRBV30 and TRBJ2-5, with no clear D. This CDR3 is 10 amino acids long. Deletions cut 6 bases from V and 5 bases from J, with 7 bases between. CDR1 is GTSNPN, CDR2 SVGIG, per germline (reference sequence).

This clonotype was observed at least ten times. The V call is TRBV6-1, the J call TRBJ2-2; 12 bases are shared with TRBD2. This CDR3 has 16 amino acids. The V gene end was trimmed by 5 bases and the J gene end by 5 bases; junction bases not matched to a gene: 6. Germline-derived CDR1 and CDR2 are MNHNS and SASEGT. CDR3: CASSPAGLAGTGELFF. The CDR3 DNA follows: TGTGCCAGCAGTCCCGCCGGACTAGCGGGAACCGGGGAGCTGTTTTTT.